This T cell receptor beta chain was observed in a study of T-cell reconstitution after alpha-beta-depleted transplantation in children. V gave up 7 bases and J gave up 7 bases, with 22 bases separating them. The germline gives CDR1 MNHEY, CDR2 SVGEGT. CDR3 length equals 15 residues. This clonotype was counted a few times. The authors prepared the TCRbeta library with unique molecular identifiers. One entry per CDR3 protein results from TCRdb running MiXCR on the PCR reads. The sample consists of 190,000 or so distinct CDR3 sequences, approximately 7% of them appearing once. The clonotype originates from a human donor who donated a stem cell graft to a child with Wiskott-Aldrich syndrome. The chain recombines TRBV6-2 or TRBV6-3 with TRBJ1-1; possible D gene TRBD1, 6 bases. Sequenced material: PBMCs from the stem cell graft donor, taken from the stem cell graft. The CDR3 loop reads CASTPRLGASSEAFF. CDR3 sequence (DNA): TGTGCCAGCACGCCAAGACTGGGGGCAAGCAGTGAAGCTTTCTTT.